Here is one TCR beta chain with its context. Its antigen is not identified. Produced via immunoSEQ multiplex PCR; TCRdb's table is partial and in-frame only. The table includes approximately 140,000 clones, roughly 86% detected once. This record belongs to a study of cytomegalovirus exposure and HLA in healthy donors. Study-wide results and limits: Associated with cytomegalovirus, according to the listing, were fewer than 200 TCR beta chains.

Germline values: CDR1 SEHNR, CDR2 FQNEAQ (reference sequence). V lost 0 bases, J lost 3 bases, and 9 bases lay in between. The CDR3 loop spans 15 amino acids. This clonotype originated in a young man in good health and CMV-seropositive. The rearrangement joins TRBV7-9 to TRBJ2-1; D may be TRBD1 (5 bases). The source material was PBMCs. This chain's CDR3 is CASSLAQASYNEQFF. The CDR3 DNA follows: TGTGCCAGCAGCTTAGCACAGGCCAGCTACAATGAGCAGTTCTTC. The whole variable domain, filled in from reference TRBV7-9 and TRBJ2-1, reads DTGVSQNPRHKITKRGQNVTFRCDPISEHNRLYWYRQTLGQGPEFLTYFQNEAQLEKSRLLSDRFSAERPKGSFSTLEIQRTEQGDSAMYLCASSLAQASYNEQFFGPGTRLTVL.